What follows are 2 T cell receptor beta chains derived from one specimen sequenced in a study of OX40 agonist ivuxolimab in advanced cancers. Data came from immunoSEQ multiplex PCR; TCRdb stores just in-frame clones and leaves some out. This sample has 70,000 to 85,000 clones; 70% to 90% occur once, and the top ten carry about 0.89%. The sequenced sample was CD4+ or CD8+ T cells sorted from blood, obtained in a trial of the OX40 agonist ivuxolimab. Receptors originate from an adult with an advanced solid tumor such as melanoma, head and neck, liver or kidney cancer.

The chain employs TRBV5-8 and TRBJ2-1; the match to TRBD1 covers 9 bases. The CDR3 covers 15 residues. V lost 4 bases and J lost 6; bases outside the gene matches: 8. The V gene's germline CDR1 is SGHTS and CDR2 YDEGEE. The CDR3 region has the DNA TGTGCCAGCAGCAGGACAGGGGACGGTTTCAATGAGCAGTTCTTC. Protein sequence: CASSRTGDGFNEQFF.

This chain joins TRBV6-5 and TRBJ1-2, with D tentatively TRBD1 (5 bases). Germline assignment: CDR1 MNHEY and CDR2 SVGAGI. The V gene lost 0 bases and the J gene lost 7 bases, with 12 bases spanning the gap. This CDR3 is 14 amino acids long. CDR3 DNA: TGTGCCAGCAGTTACTCGGGGAGGGACCCTGGCTACACCTTC. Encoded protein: CASSYSGRDPGYTF.